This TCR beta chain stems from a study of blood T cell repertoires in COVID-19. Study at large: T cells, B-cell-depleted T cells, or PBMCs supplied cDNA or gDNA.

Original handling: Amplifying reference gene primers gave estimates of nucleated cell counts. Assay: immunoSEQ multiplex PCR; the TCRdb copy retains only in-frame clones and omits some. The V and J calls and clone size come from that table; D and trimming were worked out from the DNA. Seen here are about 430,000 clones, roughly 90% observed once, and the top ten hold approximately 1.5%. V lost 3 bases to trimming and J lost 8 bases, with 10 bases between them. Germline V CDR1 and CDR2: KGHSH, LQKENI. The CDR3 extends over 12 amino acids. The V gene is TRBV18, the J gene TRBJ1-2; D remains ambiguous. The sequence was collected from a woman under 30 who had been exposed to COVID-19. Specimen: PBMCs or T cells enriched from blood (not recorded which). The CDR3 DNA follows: TGTGCCAGCTCACCCGACTCGGGGGGCTACACCTTC. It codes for CASSPDSGGYTF.